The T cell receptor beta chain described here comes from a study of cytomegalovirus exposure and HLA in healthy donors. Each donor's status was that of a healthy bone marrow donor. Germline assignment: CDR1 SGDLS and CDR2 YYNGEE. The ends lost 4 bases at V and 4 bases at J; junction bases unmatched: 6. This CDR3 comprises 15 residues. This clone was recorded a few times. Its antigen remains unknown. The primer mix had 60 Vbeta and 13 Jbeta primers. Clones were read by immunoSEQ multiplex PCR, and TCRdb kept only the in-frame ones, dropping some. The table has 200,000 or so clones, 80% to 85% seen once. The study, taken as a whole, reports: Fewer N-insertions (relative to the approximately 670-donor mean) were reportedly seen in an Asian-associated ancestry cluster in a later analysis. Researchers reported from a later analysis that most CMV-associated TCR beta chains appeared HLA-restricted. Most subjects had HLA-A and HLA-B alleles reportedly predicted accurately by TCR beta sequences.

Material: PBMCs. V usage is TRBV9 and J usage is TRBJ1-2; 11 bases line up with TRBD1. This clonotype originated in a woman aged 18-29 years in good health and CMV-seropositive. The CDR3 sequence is CASSPGTGGGYGYTF. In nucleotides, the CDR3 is TGTGCCAGCAGCCCCGGGACAGGGGGAGGCTATGGCTACACCTTC.